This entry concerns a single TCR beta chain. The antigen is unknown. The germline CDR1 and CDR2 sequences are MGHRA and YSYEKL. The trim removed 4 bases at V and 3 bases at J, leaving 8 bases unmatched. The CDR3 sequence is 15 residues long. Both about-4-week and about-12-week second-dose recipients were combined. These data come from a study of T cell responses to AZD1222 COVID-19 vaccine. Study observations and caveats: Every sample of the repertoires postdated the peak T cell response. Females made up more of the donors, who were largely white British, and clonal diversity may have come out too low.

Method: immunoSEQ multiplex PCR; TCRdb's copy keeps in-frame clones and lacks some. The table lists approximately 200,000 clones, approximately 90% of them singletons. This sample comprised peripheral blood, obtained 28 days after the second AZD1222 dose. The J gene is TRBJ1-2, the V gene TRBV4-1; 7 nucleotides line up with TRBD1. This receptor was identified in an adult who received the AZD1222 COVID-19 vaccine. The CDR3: CASSLQVQGDYGYTF. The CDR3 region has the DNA TGCGCCAGCAGCCTCCAGGTCCAGGGGGACTATGGCTACACCTTC.